This is a list of T cell receptor beta chains from one sample in a study of neoadjuvant anti-PD-1 for oral cavity cancer. The repertoire was sequenced with immunoSEQ multiplex PCR; TCRdb's copy has only in-frame clones and lacks some. Seen here are about 15,000 clones, 40% observed once, and the top ten hold approximately 43%. This material consisted of tumor tissue, taken after nivolumab (anti-PD-1) treatment. Every receptor here comes from a person between 40 and 85 years old with oral cavity squamous cell carcinoma. Both conserved end residues are part of each CDR3. D genes are given only for firm matches. Some rows mark clone size as missing; the rest say once, few, many or name a class of expanded clone.

abundance: NA
j_gene: TRBJ1-1
d_gene: NA
v_gene: TRBV2
CDR3aa: CASRRPGNTEAFF
CDR3nt: TGTGCCAGCCGAAGGCCAGGGAACACTGAAGCTTTCTTT

abundance: NA
j_gene: TRBJ2-2
d_gene: NA
v_gene: TRBV2
CDR3aa: CATKKGASDTGELFF
CDR3nt: TGTGCCACGAAAAAAGGGGCCAGTGACACCGGGGAGCTGTTTTTT

abundance: NA
j_gene: TRBJ2-7
d_gene: TRBD2
v_gene: TRBV19
CDR3aa: CASSQGLAAYEQYF
CDR3nt: TGTGCCAGTAGTCAGGGACTAGCGGCTTACGAGCAGTACTTC

abundance: NA
j_gene: TRBJ2-7
d_gene: NA
v_gene: TRBV6-6
CDR3aa: CASSWRSEQYF
CDR3nt: TGTGCCAGCAGTTGGAGATCCGAGCAGTACTTC

abundance: few
j_gene: TRBJ2-2
d_gene: NA
v_gene: TRBV7-9
CDR3aa: CASRQTGAPAELFF
CDR3nt: TGTGCCAGCAGACAGACAGGCGCGCCTGCGGAGCTGTTTTTT

abundance: few
j_gene: TRBJ2-2
d_gene: NA
v_gene: TRBV4-1
CDR3aa: CASSQDPTGELFF
CDR3nt: TGCGCCAGCAGCCAAGATCCTACCGGGGAGCTGTTTTTT

abundance: NA
j_gene: TRBJ1-2
d_gene: TRBD1
v_gene: TRBV5-5
CDR3aa: CASSPTGPNYGYTF
CDR3nt: TGTGCCAGCAGTCCGACAGGGCCTAACTATGGCTACACCTTC

abundance: NA
j_gene: TRBJ1-6
d_gene: NA
v_gene: TRBV5-5
CDR3aa: CASTTWGDYNSPLHF
CDR3nt: TGTGCCAGCACCACCTGGGGGGACTATAATTCACCCCTCCACTTT

abundance: few
j_gene: TRBJ2-2
d_gene: NA
v_gene: TRBV9
CDR3aa: CASSVRVRGNTGELFF
CDR3nt: TGTGCCAGCAGCGTCCGGGTTAGAGGGAACACCGGGGAGCTGTTTTTT

abundance: NA
j_gene: TRBJ2-1
d_gene: NA
v_gene: TRBV6-6
CDR3aa: CASTLTNREIQFF
CDR3nt: TGTGCCAGCACCTTAACTAATCGGGAGATTCAGTTCTTC

abundance: NA
j_gene: TRBJ1-1
d_gene: TRBD1
v_gene: TRBV7-2
CDR3aa: CASSRDRPPNTEAFF
CDR3nt: TGTGCCAGCAGCCGGGACAGACCACCGAACACTGAAGCTTTCTTT

abundance: few
j_gene: TRBJ2-1
d_gene: TRBD1
v_gene: TRBV19
CDR3aa: CASRSGQGWNEQFF
CDR3nt: TGTGCCAGTAGGAGCGGACAGGGGTGGAATGAGCAGTTCTTC

abundance: NA
j_gene: TRBJ1-1
d_gene: NA
v_gene: TRBV5-1
CDR3aa: CASSLDRVIPSEAFF
CDR3nt: TGCGCCAGCAGCTTGGACAGGGTGATCCCGTCTGAAGCTTTCTTT

abundance: medium-sized
j_gene: TRBJ1-4
d_gene: TRBD1
v_gene: TRBV4-1
CDR3aa: CASSQEPGQVNEKLFF
CDR3nt: TGCGCCAGCAGCCAAGAACCGGGACAGGTTAATGAAAAACTGTTTTTT

abundance: NA
j_gene: TRBJ1-2
d_gene: NA
v_gene: TRBV7-2
CDR3aa: CASSLGGRVGNYGYTF
CDR3nt: TGTGCCAGCAGCTTAGGAGGGAGGGTGGGTAACTATGGCTACACCTTC

abundance: NA
j_gene: TRBJ1-1
d_gene: NA
v_gene: TRBV21-1
CDR3aa: CASSKSRGGMVGSTEAFF
CDR3nt: TGTGCCAGCAGCAAATCTCGAGGGGGCATGGTAGGTAGCACTGAAGCTTTCTTT

abundance: NA
j_gene: TRBJ2-3
d_gene: NA
v_gene: TRBV5-1
CDR3aa: CASSFVRPTDTQYF
CDR3nt: TGCGCCAGCAGCTTTGTTAGACCCACAGATACGCAGTATTTT

abundance: NA
j_gene: TRBJ1-2
d_gene: NA
v_gene: TRBV10-2
CDR3aa: CASSESATEGYGYTF
CDR3nt: TGCGCCAGCAGTGAGTCTGCGACAGAGGGCTATGGCTACACCTTC

abundance: NA
j_gene: TRBJ2-3
d_gene: TRBD2
v_gene: TRBV11-2
CDR3aa: CASSLRRGDTDTQYF
CDR3nt: TGTGCCAGCAGCTTAAGACGGGGGGACACAGATACGCAGTATTTT

abundance: NA
j_gene: TRBJ1-6
d_gene: NA
v_gene: TRBV6-1
CDR3aa: CASSEGMGSPAPLHF
CDR3nt: TGTGCCAGCAGTGAAGGGATGGGCAGTCCGGCACCCCTCCACTTT

abundance: few
j_gene: TRBJ1-5
d_gene: NA
v_gene: TRBV19
CDR3aa: CASRDPKEFNQPQHF
CDR3nt: TGTGCCAGTAGGGACCCGAAAGAGTTCAATCAGCCCCAGCATTTT

abundance: NA
j_gene: TRBJ1-2
d_gene: TRBD1
v_gene: TRBV7-8
CDR3aa: CASSLSRGDYGYTF
CDR3nt: TGTGCCAGCAGCTTATCCAGGGGGGACTATGGCTACACCTTC

abundance: NA
j_gene: TRBJ1-2
d_gene: NA
v_gene: TRBV7-8
CDR3aa: CASSSHLAGRVYGYTF
CDR3nt: TGTGCCAGCAGCTCCCATCTGGCAGGGAGAGTCTATGGCTACACCTTC

abundance: NA
j_gene: TRBJ2-1
d_gene: TRBD1
v_gene: TRBV7-2
CDR3aa: CASSRPGQGAYEQFF
CDR3nt: TGTGCCAGCAGCCGCCCAGGACAGGGGGCCTATGAGCAGTTCTTC

abundance: NA
j_gene: TRBJ2-3
d_gene: NA
v_gene: TRBV19
CDR3aa: CASSIGSRSPGWTDTQYF
CDR3nt: TGTGCCAGTAGTATTGGGTCCCGATCCCCAGGATGGACAGATACGCAGTATTTT

abundance: NA
j_gene: TRBJ2-3
d_gene: TRBD1
v_gene: TRBV7-8
CDR3aa: CASSLGTGGSDTQYF
CDR3nt: TGTGCCAGCAGCTTAGGGACAGGGGGCAGCGATACGCAGTATTTT

abundance: few
j_gene: TRBJ2-3
d_gene: TRBD1
v_gene: TRBV6-5
CDR3aa: CASRNRGTGTDTQYF
CDR3nt: TGTGCCAGCAGAAACAGGGGAACGGGCACAGATACGCAGTATTTT

abundance: NA
j_gene: TRBJ2-7
d_gene: NA
v_gene: TRBV19
CDR3aa: CASSGRGSYEQYF
CDR3nt: TGTGCCAGTAGTGGCAGGGGCTCCTACGAGCAGTACTTC

abundance: few
j_gene: TRBJ1-2
d_gene: NA
v_gene: TRBV6-5
CDR3aa: CASSRASSGGYTF
CDR3nt: TGTGCCAGCAGTCGGGCTTCCTCAGGGGGCTACACCTTC

abundance: NA
j_gene: TRBJ2-7
d_gene: TRBD1
v_gene: TRBV27
CDR3aa: CASSLRGDRYEQYF
CDR3nt: TGTGCCAGCAGTTTACGAGGGGACAGGTACGAGCAGTACTTC

abundance: once
j_gene: TRBJ1-2
d_gene: NA
v_gene: TRBV5-1
CDR3aa: CASSLTWIGGVHGYTF
CDR3nt: TGCGCCAGCAGCCTCACCTGGATAGGGGGAGTTCATGGCTACACCTTC

abundance: few
j_gene: TRBJ1-3
d_gene: NA
v_gene: TRBV19
CDR3aa: CASSSSRGVSGNTIYF
CDR3nt: TGTGCCAGTAGTTCTTCTCGGGGCGTCTCTGGAAACACCATATATTTT

abundance: medium-sized
j_gene: TRBJ1-4
d_gene: TRBD1
v_gene: TRBV7-9
CDR3aa: CASSLGRTGENEKLFF
CDR3nt: TGTGCCAGCAGCTTAGGCCGGACAGGCGAGAATGAAAAACTGTTTTTT

abundance: NA
j_gene: TRBJ1-2
d_gene: NA
v_gene: TRBV7-2
CDR3aa: CASSLDSYGYTF
CDR3nt: TGTGCCAGCAGCTTAGACAGCTATGGCTACACCTTC

abundance: NA
j_gene: TRBJ2-7
d_gene: NA
v_gene: TRBV7-9
CDR3aa: CASSSPPPHNSYEQYF
CDR3nt: TGTGCCAGCAGCTCACCCCCCCCACATAACTCCTACGAGCAGTACTTC

abundance: few
j_gene: TRBJ1-1
d_gene: NA
v_gene: TRBV29-1
CDR3aa: CSVYGTSLPGAFF
CDR3nt: TGCAGCGTTTACGGGACATCGCTTCCTGGGGCTTTCTTT

abundance: NA
j_gene: TRBJ1-1
d_gene: NA
v_gene: TRBV7-8
CDR3aa: CASSLFEDSTEAFF
CDR3nt: TGTGCCAGCAGCTTATTCGAGGACAGCACTGAAGCTTTCTTT

abundance: NA
j_gene: TRBJ2-7
d_gene: NA
v_gene: TRBV7-2
CDR3aa: CASSPVEVYEQYF
CDR3nt: TGTGCCAGCAGCCCCGTAGAGGTCTACGAGCAGTACTTC

abundance: NA
j_gene: TRBJ1-2
d_gene: NA
v_gene: TRBV6-6
CDR3aa: CASSPTVNYGYTF
CDR3nt: TGTGCCAGCAGCCCGACTGTTAACTATGGCTACACCTTC

abundance: NA
j_gene: TRBJ2-5
d_gene: NA
v_gene: TRBV11-2
CDR3aa: CASSPTLLETQYF
CDR3nt: TGTGCCAGCAGCCCAACCCTCCTGGAGACCCAGTACTTC

abundance: NA
j_gene: TRBJ2-7
d_gene: NA
v_gene: TRBV20-1
CDR3aa: CSGVRGYEQYF
CDR3nt: TGCAGTGGGGTCAGGGGTTACGAGCAGTACTTC

abundance: NA
j_gene: TRBJ2-1
d_gene: NA
v_gene: TRBV9
CDR3aa: CASSHGGAYNEQFF
CDR3nt: TGTGCCAGCAGCCATGGGGGGGCTTACAATGAGCAGTTCTTC

abundance: NA
j_gene: TRBJ2-5
d_gene: NA
v_gene: TRBV5-1
CDR3aa: CASTAGRGETQYF
CDR3nt: TGCGCCAGCACCGCCGGTAGGGGGGAGACCCAGTACTTC

abundance: few
j_gene: TRBJ2-5
d_gene: NA
v_gene: TRBV7-7
CDR3aa: CASSFSGEETQYF
CDR3nt: TGTGCCAGCAGCTTCTCTGGGGAAGAGACCCAGTACTTC

abundance: NA
j_gene: TRBJ1-6
d_gene: NA
v_gene: TRBV5-1
CDR3aa: CASRSGNNSPLHF
CDR3nt: TGCGCCAGCAGATCAGGGAATAATTCACCCCTCCACTTT

abundance: NA
j_gene: TRBJ2-3
d_gene: NA
v_gene: TRBV6-5
CDR3aa: CASSYSGQGFTDTQYF
CDR3nt: TGTGCCAGCAGTTACTCCGGTCAGGGGTTCACAGATACGCAGTATTTT

abundance: NA
j_gene: TRBJ1-1
d_gene: TRBD1
v_gene: TRBV7-6
CDR3aa: CASSLLTGMNTEAFF
CDR3nt: TGTGCCAGCAGCTTACTGACAGGGATGAACACTGAAGCTTTCTTT

abundance: NA
j_gene: TRBJ2-1
d_gene: NA
v_gene: TRBV7-2
CDR3aa: CASSLVELDSYNEQFF
CDR3nt: TGTGCCAGCAGCTTAGTTGAACTAGACTCCTACAATGAGCAGTTCTTC